The 10 T cell receptor beta chains below come from one sample, sequenced in a study of blood T cell repertoires in COVID-19. This table comes from immunoSEQ multiplex PCR, and its TCRdb copy is limited to in-frame clones, with some not included. The sample contains a few hundred thousand clones, about 85% of which appear only once. The sequenced sample consisted of peripheral blood. These receptors were taken from a woman aged 55-75 years who had recovered from COVID-19.

The chain has TRBV24-1 and TRBJ2-1; 9 positions match TRBD2. Trimming cost V 10 bases and J 5 bases; bases outside gene matches: 5. There are 13 residues in the CDR3. Germline lookup yields CDR1 KGHDR and CDR2 SFDVKD. The CDR3 is CATRGGLNNEQFF. The CDR3, as DNA: TGTGCCACGCGGGGGGGCTTAAACAATGAGCAGTTCTTC.

The V call is TRBV7-9, the J call TRBJ1-2, with D possibly matching TRBD1 (5 bases). Deletions cut 4 bases from V and 3 bases from J, with 18 bases between. The germline V gene encodes CDR1 SEHNR and CDR2 FQNEAQ (reference sequence). The CDR3 spans 16 residues. This CDR3 is CASSYRGYLGHYGYTF. DNA of the CDR3: TGTGCCAGCAGCTATAGGGGATACCTCGGTCACTATGGCTACACCTTC.

The chain joins TRBV6-5 to TRBJ1-1; the D is unclear. This CDR3 comprises 15 residues. Per germline, CDR1 MNHEY and CDR2 SVGAGI. V lost 5 bases, J lost 3 bases, and 16 bases lay in between. DNA of the CDR3: TGTGCCAGCAGTCTCATAGGCTTGACTGACACTGAAGCTTTCTTT. Protein product: CASSLIGLTDTEAFF.

The rearrangement joins TRBV9 to TRBJ1-1; weak D call: TRBD1 (5 bases). V lost 2 bases, J lost 5 bases, and 10 bases lay in between. The CDR3 spans 13 residues. Per germline, CDR1 SGDLS and CDR2 YYNGEE. CDR3 residues: CASSVWGDTEAFF. The CDR3 DNA is TGTGCCAGCAGCGTTTGGGGGGATACTGAAGCTTTCTTT.

The CDR3 loop reads CSVGRGQGYGYTF. The CDR3 region has the DNA TGCAGCGTTGGGAGGGGGCAGGGTTATGGCTACACCTTC. The rearrangement links TRBV29-1 to TRBJ1-2; 7 bases are a match to TRBD1. Germline assignment: CDR1 SQVTM and CDR2 ANQGSEA. The junction had 7 bases not matched to a gene; V was cut back by 4 bases and J by 5 bases. The length of the CDR3 is 13 residues.

The rearrangement links TRBV29-1 to TRBJ1-5, with TRBD1 matching over 7 bases. Trimming at V came to 4 bases and at J to 7 bases, leaving 7 bases not matched to a gene. Per the germline V gene, CDR1 is SQVTM and CDR2 is ANQGSEA. This CDR3 has 13 residues. CDR3 DNA sequence: TGCAGCGTTGGTACAGGGGAGTACCAGCCCCAGCATTTT. Its translation: CSVGTGEYQPQHF.

V usage is TRBV5-4 and J usage is TRBJ2-7, with 9 bases that match TRBD2. Looked up from germline, CDR1 is SGHNT and CDR2 is YYREEE (reference sequence). CDR3 length: 15 residues. V lost 0 bases to trimming and J lost 1 base; unmatched junction nucleotides: 2. As DNA, the CDR3 is TGTGCCAGCAGCTTGGTGGGACTAGCTTCCTACGAGCAGTACTTC. It yields the protein CASSLVGLASYEQYF.

The chain employs TRBV19 and TRBJ1-1, with a weak D call TRBD1 (6 bases). The CDR3 is 13 amino acids. V lost 8 bases to trimming and J lost 3 bases, with 13 bases between them. Germline-derived CDR1 and CDR2 are LNHDA and SQIVND (reference sequence). CDR3 sequence (DNA): TGTGCCAGTGAGCGGGGGCGATACACTGAAGCTTTCTTT. This sequence encodes CASERGRYTEAFF.

The V gene is TRBV25-1, the J gene TRBJ2-1; 8 bases map to TRBD1. Germline CDR1 reads MGHDK; CDR2 reads SYGVNS. This CDR3 region has 14 residues. J was trimmed by 7 bases and V by 5 bases; bases with no gene match: 7. CDR3 sequence: CASSRTGPANEQFF. CDR3 DNA sequence: TGTGCCAGCAGTCGGACAGGGCCCGCTAATGAGCAGTTCTTC.

The V call is TRBV19, the J call TRBJ1-2; D remains ambiguous. In germline, CDR1 is LNHDA, CDR2 SQIVND (reference sequence). The V end lost 6 bases, the J end lost 5 bases, and 4 bases lay between the germline ends. The CDR3 has 10 residues. DNA of the CDR3: TGTGCCAGTAGCGAGTATGGCTACACCTTC. This translates into CASSEYGYTF.